This T cell receptor beta chain is from a study of patients and donors after allogeneic stem cell transplantation. TCRdb recomputed calls from the RT-PCR reads with MiXCR, one row per CDR3 protein. This table has some 960,000 distinct CDR3 sequences, approximately 19% appearing once. Germline trimming cut 5 bases from V and 6 bases from J; bases unmatched to any gene: 8. The CDR3 runs 17 residues. The germline V gene has CDR1 MNHEY and CDR2 SMNVEV (reference sequence). The sample was blood, either unsorted or a sorted T cell fraction (not recorded which). V and J are TRBV27 and TRBJ2-2; 14 bases map to TRBD2. The receptor was derived from a human donor who was either an allogeneic HSCT recipient or a stem cell or donor lymphocyte infusion donor (not recorded which). It is not recorded whose cells these are; they may come from a transplant donor. The CDR3 region is CASSLNPGLAGAGELFF. CDR3 sequence (DNA): TGTGCCAGCAGTCTCAACCCGGGACTAGCGGGAGCCGGGGAGCTGTTTTTT.